This TCR beta chain is drawn from a study of blood T cells in healthy people across ages. As for the study in general: Per two T cells, about one barcoded beta molecule was captured through template switching.

Points on this clonotype: Its antigen is not known.

General study results and limits: The fall in TCR beta diversity per million T cells was roughly linear with age.

In each sample, at least 7 million PBMCs were isolated. Each sample yielded at least 5 micrograms of PBMC total RNA. Primers used in a second PCR of about 6 to 12 cycles were a sample-barcoded 5' primer and a J-beta primer mix. TCRdb passed the 5' RACE reads through MiXCR, listing each CDR3 protein once. The sample contains about 780,000 distinct CDR3 sequences, less than 60% of which appear only once. Germline V gives CDR1 LGHDT, CDR2 YNNKEL (reference sequence). The CDR3 runs 17 residues. Trimming took 5 bases from V and 3 from J; bases not matched to a gene: 6. Sample: blood. The V and J genes are TRBV3-1 and TRBJ2-1; 14 positions match TRBD2. This sequence originates from a man older than 75 in good health. The CDR3 DNA reads TGTGCCAGCAGCTACCGTGGACTAGCGGGGGGCTACAATGAGCAGTTCTTC. Its protein is CASSYRGLAGGYNEQFF.